The clone carrying this TCR beta chain showed up just once. This sample stems from a study of CD8 T cells in Susac syndrome. Random hexamers were used to reverse transcribe the RNA input (about 0.45 to 1 ug). Amplification of TCR beta CDR3 used immunoSEQ multiplex PCR across 54 Vbeta and 13 Jbeta. TCRdb itself ran the immunoSEQ multiplex PCR reads through MiXCR, one entry per CDR3 protein. Here the sample spans 150,000 to 200,000 distinct CDR3 sequences, 90% to 97% being singletons. Sequencing was done on a sample of CD4+ T cells from PBMCs. The TCR originated in a human donor with Susac syndrome.

DNA for the CDR3: TGTGCCAGCAGCGCTGGAGGGGGCTACACTGGGGCCAACGTCCTGACTTTC. Amino acid sequence: CASSAGGGYTGANVLTF. The J gene is TRBJ2-6, the V gene TRBV9; D is possibly TRBD1 (7 bases). The V end was cut by 3 bases, the J end by 2 bases, with 15 bases between. The CDR3 covers 17 residues. Germline V gene sequence: CDR1 SGDLS, CDR2 YYNGEE.